The rows below give T cell receptor beta chains drawn from one sample of a study of cytomegalovirus exposure and HLA in healthy donors. Assay used: immunoSEQ multiplex PCR; TCRdb lists only in-frame clones, some missing. Among approximately 150,000 clones listed, 68% were seen once. Material for sequencing was PBMCs. These receptors were collected from a young man in good health and CMV-seropositive. Both conserved end residues are part of each CDR3. The order of the fields is V gene, clone size, D gene, J gene, CDR3 protein, CDR3 DNA. A D gene is named only where the DNA matches it firmly. Size tells how often a clone was seen (once, few, many) or the class of an expanded clone, and some rows leave it out.

>TRBV4-1|.|.|TRBJ1-2
CASSRSTEGYGYTF
TGCGCCAGCAGCCGGTCGACTGAAGGCTATGGCTACACCTTC
>TRBV7-3|.|.|TRBJ1-1
CASSTRGSEAFF
TGTGCCAGCAGCACGCGGGGGTCTGAAGCTTTCTTT
>TRBV9|.|.|TRBJ2-7
CASSVGLAPVAPEQYF
TGTGCCAGCAGCGTAGGGCTCGCTCCTGTAGCCCCCGAGCAGTACTTC
>TRBV5-4|.|.|TRBJ2-1
CASSLDLTGSGRNEQFF
TGTGCCAGCAGCTTGGACTTGACGGGATCGGGCCGGAATGAGCAGTTCTTC
>TRBV5-4|few|.|TRBJ1-3
CASSPGAERNTIYF
TGTGCCAGCAGCCCGGGTGCAGAAAGAAACACCATATATTTT
>TRBV6-6|.|.|TRBJ1-2
CASSPDSHYGYTF
TGTGCCAGCAGTCCAGACAGTCACTATGGCTACACCTTC
>TRBV6-6|.|TRBD1|TRBJ2-5
CASSYGQGVETQYF
TGTGCCAGCAGTTACGGACAGGGGGTAGAGACCCAGTACTTC
>TRBV27|.|.|TRBJ2-7
CASRVLSGGYEQYF
TGTGCCAGCAGGGTACTTTCCGGGGGTTACGAGCAGTACTTC
>TRBV14|.|TRBD2|TRBJ2-1
CASSLLWTSGIYNEQFF
TGTGCCAGCAGCCTCCTCTGGACTAGCGGAATATACAATGAGCAGTTCTTC
>TRBV23-1|.|.|TRBJ1-4
CASSQSKQINEKLFF
TGCGCCAGCAGTCAATCCAAACAGATTAATGAAAAACTGTTTTTT
>TRBV10-3|.|.|TRBJ1-2
CAISEQRGGVGYTF
TGTGCCATCAGTGAGCAGAGGGGCGGGGTTGGCTACACCTTC
>TRBV27|.|.|TRBJ2-7
CASSLSGPVTGNGYEQYF
TGTGCCAGCAGTTTATCAGGCCCTGTTACGGGAAACGGCTACGAGCAGTACTTC
>TRBV7-2|few|.|TRBJ2-1
CASSLVSWELDSEEQFF
TGTGCCAGCAGCTTAGTATCGTGGGAGCTTGATTCGGAGGAGCAGTTCTTC
>TRBV19|once|TRBD2|TRBJ2-1
CASRGLAGWGEQFF
TGTGCCAGTAGGGGACTAGCGGGGTGGGGTGAGCAGTTCTTC
>TRBV7-8|few|TRBD1|TRBJ1-2
CASSVGTAFRGADGYTF
TGTGCCAGCAGCGTCGGGACAGCCTTTAGGGGAGCTGATGGCTACACCTTC
>TRBV6-5|.|.|TRBJ2-1
CAILLSSYNEQFF
TGTGCCATACTTTTAAGCTCCTACAATGAGCAGTTCTTC
>TRBV25-1|.|.|TRBJ1-1
CASSGYRGNTEAFF
TGTGCCAGCAGTGGGTATAGGGGGAACACTGAAGCTTTCTTT
>TRBV7-3|.|.|TRBJ2-5
CASSLSATGNYTQYF
TGTGCCAGCAGCTTAAGCGCCACTGGCAACTATACCCAGTACTTC
>TRBV9|.|.|TRBJ2-6
CASSVEGGQSGANVLTF
TGTGCCAGCAGCGTAGAAGGAGGGCAATCTGGGGCCAACGTCCTGACTTTC
>TRBV28|few|.|TRBJ2-2
CASSLGNTGELFF
TGTGCCAGCAGCCTAGGGAACACCGGGGAGCTGTTTTTT
>TRBV6-1|.|TRBD2|TRBJ2-1
CASSLAGVGEFF
TGTGCCAGCAGTTTAGCGGGGGTTGGGGAGTTCTTC
>TRBV27|.|.|TRBJ2-3
CASSLFITDTQYF
TGTGCCAGCAGTTTATTCATCACAGATACGCAGTATTTT
>TRBV19|.|TRBD2|TRBJ2-1
CASSGREDTYNEQFF
TGTGCCAGTAGTGGGCGGGAGGACACCTACAATGAGCAGTTCTTC
>TRBV11-2|.|.|TRBJ2-3
CASSLGQGPDTQYF
TGTGCCAGCAGCTTAGGTCAGGGGCCGGATACGCAGTATTTT
>TRBV5-8|few|.|TRBJ2-3
CASGVGFSGTDTQYF
TGTGCCAGCGGTGTCGGTTTTTCGGGCACAGATACGCAGTATTTT
>TRBV7-8|few|TRBD1|TRBJ1-1
CASSLMGQTNTEAFF
TGTGCCAGCAGCTTAATGGGACAGACGAACACTGAAGCTTTCTTT
>TRBV18|.|.|TRBJ1-4
CASSPPMGAFNEKLFF
TGTGCCAGCTCACCACCGATGGGGGCTTTCAATGAAAAACTGTTTTTT
>TRBV28|.|.|TRBJ1-2
CASRSGGDYGYTF
TGTGCCAGCAGATCGGGGGGAGACTATGGCTACACCTTC
>TRBV5-8|.|.|TRBJ2-5
CASSLPPQETQYF
TGTGCCAGCAGCCTACCACCTCAAGAGACCCAGTACTTC
>TRBV7-8|.|TRBD2|TRBJ2-7
CASSSTPSGNTDEQYF
TGTGCCAGCAGCTCGACTCCTAGCGGGAATACGGACGAGCAGTACTTC
>TRBV11-2|.|.|TRBJ1-2
CASSFPGIGGYTF
TGTGCCAGCAGCTTTCCCGGGATTGGAGGCTACACCTTC
>TRBV18|.|.|TRBJ2-1
CASSPLTRSSYNEQFF
TGTGCCAGCTCACCCCTGACTAGGAGCTCCTACAATGAGCAGTTCTTC
>TRBV11-3|.|.|TRBJ2-3
CASSLLQGTDTQYF
TGTGCCAGCAGCTTACTTCAGGGAACAGATACGCAGTATTTT
>TRBV19|.|.|TRBJ1-1
CASSRGANTEAFF
TGTGCCAGTAGTCGGGGGGCGAACACTGAAGCTTTCTTT
>TRBV2|.|TRBD1|TRBJ1-5
CASRRTGTNQPRHF
TGTGCCAGCAGGAGGACAGGGACAAATCAGCCCCGGCATTTT
>TRBV5-1|.|.|TRBJ2-7
CAGTDEAAGGNEQYF
TGCGCCGGCACCGACGAGGCGGCAGGGGGGAACGAGCAGTACTTC
>TRBV28|.|.|TRBJ2-5
CASKLWETQYF
TGTGCCAGCAAACTCTGGGAGACCCAGTACTTC
>TRBV19|.|TRBD1|TRBJ2-1
CAISRGLGNEQFF
TGTGCCATCAGCAGGGGGCTGGGCAATGAGCAGTTCTTC
>TRBV5-6|.|.|TRBJ2-5
CASSFWSSAAQYF
TGTGCCAGCAGCTTCTGGTCGTCGGCGGCCCAGTACTTC
>TRBV30|.|TRBD2|TRBJ2-7
CAWALAGGFHEQYF
TGTGCCTGGGCGCTGGCGGGAGGGTTCCACGAGCAGTACTTC